These 10 T cell receptor beta chains came from one sample sequenced in a study of blood T cell repertoires in COVID-19. Data came from immunoSEQ multiplex PCR; TCRdb stores just in-frame clones and leaves some out. The table has approximately 160,000 clones, around 80% seen once. Sequencing was done on a sample of peripheral blood. These receptor sequences come from a woman in her fifties or sixties in a cohort sampled during active or convalescent COVID-19.

CDR3 sequence: CASSPWGLAGNNEQFF. The CDR3, as DNA: TGCGCCAGCAGCCCATGGGGACTAGCGGGGAACAATGAGCAGTTCTTC. The gene calls are TRBV5-1 and TRBJ2-1, with 13 nucleotides matching TRBD2. In germline, CDR1 is SGHRS, CDR2 YFSETQ. The length of the CDR3 is 16 residues. The J segment lost 5 bases and the V segment lost 4 bases, leaving 6 bases of the junction unmatched.

The gene calls are TRBV25-1 and TRBJ2-3; TRBD2 agrees at 14 bases. CDR1 is MGHDK, CDR2 SYGVNS, per germline. The CDR3 totals 17 residues. The junction had 6 bases not matched to a gene; V was cut back by 4 bases and J by 3 bases. As DNA, the CDR3 is TGTGCCAGCAGTGGACTAGCGGGGGGGCCTAGTACAGATACGCAGTATTTT. Translation gives CASSGLAGGPSTDTQYF. The full variable domain, its missing parts supplied by reference TRBV25-1 and TRBJ2-3, is EADIYQTPRYLVIGTGKKITLECSQTMGHDKMYWYQQDPGMELHLIHYSYGVNSTEKGDLSSESTVSRIRTEHFPLTLESARPSHTSQYLCASSGLAGGPSTDTQYFGPGTRLTVL.

In DNA, the CDR3 is TGTGCCAGCAGTCTCGCGCCAGGGACTAATGAAAAACTGTTTTTT. The encoded protein is CASSLAPGTNEKLFF. The V and J genes are TRBV7-9 and TRBJ1-4, with D tentatively TRBD1 (5 bases). Germline assignment: CDR1 SEHNR and CDR2 FQNEAQ (reference sequence). With 6 bases removed from V and 2 bases from J, the gap between germline ends came to 13 bases. The CDR3 extends over 15 amino acids.

The chain has TRBV7-2 and TRBJ2-3; 9 nucleotides agree with TRBD1. V shed 4 bases, J shed 9 bases, and the junction held 11 bases outside the gene matches. CDR3 size: 15 residues. Germline loops: CDR1 SGHTA, CDR2 FQGNSA. CDR3 sequence reads: CASSSGAVTGGTQYF. The CDR3 bases are TGTGCCAGCAGCTCTGGAGCGGTGACAGGGGGGACGCAGTATTTT.

This chain joins TRBV5-8 and TRBJ2-7, with D unresolved. V shed 6 bases and J shed 4 bases, with 5 bases lying between them. The CDR3 is 10 residues long. The germline V gene encodes CDR1 SGHTS and CDR2 YDEGEE. The CDR3 reads CASTVYEQYF. For the CDR3, the DNA is TGTGCCAGCACCGTATACGAGCAGTACTTC.

The gene calls are TRBV11-2 and TRBJ1-6; D remains unclear. The germline V gene has CDR1 SGHAT and CDR2 FQNNGV. The CDR3 contains 14 residues. V shed 0 bases and J shed 10 bases, with 10 bases lying between them. This CDR3 reads CASSLDLGSSPLHF. Here the CDR3 DNA reads TGTGCCAGCAGCTTAGATCTTGGGAGCTCACCCCTCCACTTT.

The CDR3 DNA is TGTGCCAGTAGTATTCGGGGGGGCACCGGGGAGCTGTTTTTT. Protein sequence: CASSIRGGTGELFF. The chain carries TRBV19 and TRBJ2-2, with 8 bases aligning to TRBD2. With V trimmed by 3 bases and J by 4 bases, 1 base remained unmatched. CDR1 and CDR2 (germline): LNHDA, SQIVND (reference sequence). The CDR3 loop spans 14 amino acids. The full variable domain, rest sourced from reference TRBV19 and TRBJ2-2, is DGGITQSPKYLFRKEGQNVTLSCEQNLNHDAMYWYRQDPGQGLRLIYYSQIVNDFQKGDIAEGYSVSREKKESFPLTVTSAQKNPTAFYLCASSIRGGTGELFFGEGSRLTVL.

V and J are TRBV27 and TRBJ1-4; D remains ambiguous. Trimming pared 3 bases from V and 7 bases from J, leaving 12 bases between. Germline V gene lookup returns CDR1 MNHEY and CDR2 SMNVEV (reference sequence). The CDR3 has 14 residues. The CDR3 loop is CASSLRRTTEKLFF. The CDR3 DNA reads as TGTGCCAGCAGTTTGAGGAGGACGACTGAAAAACTGTTTTTT.

The chain joins TRBV28 to TRBJ2-1, with 10 bases aligning to TRBD2. The CDR3 consists of 13 residues. Germline trimming cut 5 bases from V and 9 bases from J; bases unmatched to any gene: 4. Germline values: CDR1 MDHEN, CDR2 SYDVKM. The DNA for the CDR3 is TGTGCCAGCAGTCTAGGACTAGCGGCTGAGCAGTTCTTC. Translation gives CASSLGLAAEQFF.

CDR3 residues: CASRVGTGLYQPQHF. The CDR3 coding sequence is TGCGCCAGCAGAGTAGGGACAGGGCTCTATCAGCCCCAGCATTTT. This chain connects TRBV5-1 to TRBJ1-5; the match to TRBD1 covers 9 bases. The CDR3 totals 15 residues. Trimming took 5 bases from V and 5 from J; bases not matched to a gene: 8. Looked up from germline, CDR1 is SGHRS and CDR2 is YFSETQ.